Each of the 23 T cell receptor beta chains below was sequenced from the same sample in a study of post-analysis software for immune sequencing data. The TCR beta cDNA libraries carried unique molecular identifiers. TCRdb re-called the PCR reads with MiXCR, one entry per CDR3 protein. Of about 430,000 distinct CDR3 sequences listed, more than 30% are singletons. Study findings and constraints: Controls showed lower frequencies than patients for roughly five TRBV segments, and TRBV5-6, TRBV5-1 and TRBV20-1 were among these.

Their cognate antigens are unknown. Input material: blood. The receptors were gathered from a girl aged 2-10 years with multiple sclerosis.

This clonotype was observed a few times. The V gene is TRBV20-1, the J gene TRBJ2-7; 8 bases map to TRBD2. CDR1 and CDR2 (germline): DFQATT, SNEGSKA (reference sequence). V was clipped by 5 bases and J by 0 bases; unmatched bases: 3. The CDR3 has 13 amino acids. The CDR3 loop is CSARLASSYEQYF. CDR3 bases: TGCAGTGCTCGACTAGCGAGCTCCTACGAGCAGTACTTC.

The chain uses TRBV5-5 and TRBJ1-5; 10 nucleotides align to TRBD1. The CDR3 is 15 residues long. Germline lookup yields CDR1 SGHKS and CDR2 YYEKEE (reference sequence). The ends lost 3 bases at V and 5 bases at J; junction bases unmatched: 5. DNA for the CDR3: TGTGCCAGCAGCTGGGGGACAGGGGATCATCAGCCCCAGCATTTT. Residues: CASSWGTGDHQPQHF.

With respect to this clonotype: One end of the junction fails to match germline, which may point to a read error. The rearrangement joins TRBV7-6 to TRBJ2-3; tentatively, D is TRBD2 (5 bases). Germline loops: CDR1 SGHVS, CDR2 FNYEAQ. The CDR3 contains 15 residues. CDR3 DNA sequence: TGTGCCAGCAGCCCCAGACTAACCGGCAAGGATATGCAGTATTTT. Protein sequence: CASSPRLTGKDMQYF.

The chain combines TRBV20-1 with TRBJ1-1; D call uncertain. The CDR3 length is 11 residues. CDR1 is DFQATT and CDR2 is SNEGSKA in the germline V gene (reference sequence). The V and J ends lost 1 base and 4 bases respectively, with 4 bases between them. The CDR3 sequence is CSARGVTEAFF. The CDR3 DNA follows: TGCAGTGCTAGAGGTGTCACTGAAGCTTTCTTT.

The chain uses TRBV6-6 and TRBJ1-5; D might be TRBD1 (6 bases). The V gene's germline CDR1 is MNHNY and CDR2 SVGAGI (reference sequence). The CDR3 covers 16 residues. V lost 7 bases to trimming and J lost 0 bases, with 16 bases between them. CDR3: CASTYSGTPSNQPQHF. CDR3 nucleotide sequence: TGTGCCAGCACCTACTCCGGGACACCTAGCAATCAGCCCCAGCATTTT.

This sequence joins TRBV25-1 and TRBJ1-1, with D perhaps matching TRBD1 (6 bases). V lost 6 bases to trimming and J lost 5 bases, with 16 bases between them. The CDR3 spans 14 residues. Germline CDR1 MGHDK, CDR2 SYGVNS. The CDR3 bases are TGTGCCAGCAGGGGGGCGGGATTTTTGACTGAAGCTTTCTTT. Encoded protein: CASRGAGFLTEAFF.

This clonotype was counted between two and nine times. V gene TRBV20-1 combines with J gene TRBJ2-5; D perhaps matches TRBD2 (5 bases). CDR1 is DFQATT, CDR2 SNEGSKA, per germline (reference sequence). Deletions cut 6 bases from V and 5 bases from J, with 10 bases between. The length of the CDR3 is 11 residues. The CDR3 is CSATRRETQYF. The DNA for the CDR3 is TGCAGTGCAACCCGGAGGGAGACCCAGTACTTC.

The rearrangement uses TRBV6-5 and TRBJ2-1; 13 nucleotides agree with TRBD2. The J segment lost 9 bases and the V segment lost 6 bases, leaving 8 bases of the junction unmatched. The CDR3 spans 15 residues. Germline lookup yields CDR1 MNHEY and CDR2 SVGAGI. CDR3 sequence reads: CASSPTSGGTSEQFF. CDR3 coding DNA: TGTGCCAGCAGCCCGACTAGCGGGGGGACTAGTGAGCAGTTCTTC.

The rearrangement links TRBV12-5 to TRBJ2-3; D remains ambiguous. Deletions cut 0 bases from V and 10 bases from J, with 5 bases between. This CDR3 spans 11 amino acids. Germline lookup yields CDR1 LGHNT and CDR2 FRNRAP. CDR3 in amino acids: CASGLVSAQYF. The CDR3 coding sequence is TGTGCTAGTGGTTTGGTATCGGCGCAGTATTTT.

J is TRBJ2-1 and V is TRBV12-3 or TRBV12-4, with TRBD1 identical over 7 bases. The J call could be wrong; TRBJ2-7 is a better fit for the DNA end. The CDR3 covers 14 residues. This chain's CDR3 is CASSPQGQPYEQYF. Written as DNA, the CDR3 is TGTGCCAGCAGTCCACAGGGACAGCCCTACGAGCAGTACTTC.

The chain recombines TRBV15 with TRBJ2-3; tentatively, D is TRBD1 (10 bases). With 0 bases removed from V and 3 bases from J, the gap between germline ends came to 25 bases. Germline CDR1 is LNHNV and CDR2 is YYDKDF (reference sequence). This CDR3 contains 20 residues. CDR3 coding DNA: TGTGCCACCAGCAGAGATTATCCGCGGGGGGGGGACAGGGGAACAGATACGCAGTATTTT. It is translated as CATSRDYPRGGDRGTDTQYF.

The chain joins TRBV29-1 to TRBJ2-1; 12 bases agree with TRBD2. Trimming cost V 1 base and J 9 bases; bases outside gene matches: 19. The CDR3 has 19 amino acids. Germline V gene sequence: CDR1 SQVTM, CDR2 ANQGSEA. The CDR3 sequence is CSVEVGVAGLAGKVGEQFF. For the CDR3, the DNA is TGCAGCGTTGAAGTGGGAGTCGCCGGACTAGCGGGAAAAGTCGGTGAGCAGTTCTTC.

V is TRBV24-1 and J is TRBJ2-1; no firm D call. Germline CDR1 KGHDR, CDR2 SFDVKD. The CDR3 is made up of 11 amino acids. The V and J ends lost 5 bases and 7 bases respectively, with 5 bases between them. The CDR3, as DNA: TGTGCCACCAGTGCGATGAATGAGCAGTTCTTC. Residues: CATSAMNEQFF.

The gene calls are TRBV6-5 and TRBJ2-3; 8 bases fit TRBD2. This CDR3 has 14 residues. Trimming removed 6 bases from V and 2 bases from J; junction bases left unmatched: 4. The germline V gene encodes CDR1 MNHEY and CDR2 SVGAGI. The CDR3 region has the DNA TGTGCCAGCAGCTCTAGCGGGTACACAGATACGCAGTATTTT. Translating gives CASSSSGYTDTQYF.

J is TRBJ2-1 and V is TRBV20-1, with D unclear. The CDR3 is 10 residues long. Germline V gene sequence: CDR1 DFQATT, CDR2 SNEGSKA (reference sequence). V was shortened by 7 bases and J by 5 bases, with 6 bases between the two germline ends. The CDR3 region has the DNA TGCAGTGGTTGGGACAATGAGCAGTTCTTC. As protein: CSGWDNEQFF.

A few counts support this clonotype. The J gene is TRBJ1-2, the V gene TRBV6-1; D gene ambiguous. Trimming stripped 3 bases from V and 2 bases from J, with 7 bases between. The CDR3 loop spans 13 amino acids. CDR1 is MNHNS and CDR2 is SASEGT in the germline V gene. The CDR3, as DNA: TGTGCCAGCAGTGAGGTACAGAACTATGGCTACACCTTC. Protein: CASSEVQNYGYTF.

The chain is built from TRBV5-1 and TRBJ1-4; TRBD1 aligns across 8 bases. The CDR3 spans 15 residues. Looked up from germline, CDR1 is SGHRS and CDR2 is YFSETQ. Losses at the gene ends were 0 bases for V and 8 bases for J; bases not matched to a gene: 6. Here the CDR3 reads CASSLGTGLNEKLFF. CDR3 coding DNA: TGCGCCAGCAGCTTGGGGACAGGGCTTAACGAAAAACTGTTTTTT.

This chain joins TRBV27 and TRBJ2-5; 14 nucleotides match TRBD2. The assigned J gene may be wrong: the sequence end matches TRBJ2-7 better. Germline V gene lookup returns CDR1 MNHEY and CDR2 SMNVEV (reference sequence). This CDR3 has 14 amino acids. The CDR3 loop reads CASIGLAGGHEQYF. CDR3 in DNA: TGTGCCAGCATAGGACTAGCGGGAGGCCACGAGCAGTACTTC.

This chain connects TRBV4-1 to TRBJ1-5; 11 nucleotides match TRBD1. With V trimmed by 5 bases and J by 6 bases, 6 bases remained unmatched. From germline, CDR1 is MGHRA and CDR2 YSYEKL. The CDR3 has 15 amino acids. The CDR3 DNA reads TGCGCCAGCAGCACCCGGACAGGGGGCCTTCAGCCCCAGCATTTT. Translated: CASSTRTGGLQPQHF.

V gene TRBV29-1 combines with J gene TRBJ2-4; D perhaps matches TRBD1 (6 bases). CDR3 length equals 10 residues. With 6 bases removed from V and 13 bases from J, the gap between germline ends came to 13 bases. CDR1 is SQVTM, CDR2 ANQGSEA, per germline. This CDR3 reads CSVSGVEQYF. CDR3 coding DNA: TGCAGCGTCTCAGGGGTTGAACAGTACTTC.

This clonotype was observed a few times. This chain uses TRBV7-2 with TRBJ1-2, with 8 bases fitting TRBD1. This CDR3 is built from 16 residues. The V segment lost 4 bases and the J segment 4 bases; nucleotides outside the gene matches: 11. Germline V gene lookup returns CDR1 SGHTA and CDR2 FQGNSA. In DNA, the CDR3 is TGTGCCAGCAGCTGGGGGCCGGGACAGGAGGCCTATGGCTACACCTTC. The encoded protein is CASSWGPGQEAYGYTF.

This clonotype was counted between two and nine times. The chain links TRBV7-9 to TRBJ1-2; 8 bases align to TRBD1. From germline, CDR1 is SEHNR and CDR2 FQNEAQ (reference sequence). The CDR3 spans 14 residues. After removal of 1 base from V and 6 bases from J, the junction contained 4 bases not matched to a gene. Here the CDR3 reads CASSLGSGQDGYTF. CDR3 coding DNA: TGTGCCAGCAGCTTAGGGTCGGGACAGGATGGCTACACCTTC.

The rearrangement joins TRBV6-6 to TRBJ2-3; 7 bases match TRBD2. Germline V gene sequence: CDR1 MNHNY, CDR2 SVGAGI (reference sequence). The length of the CDR3 is 16 residues. V was pared by 0 bases and J by 2 bases, with 5 bases of the junction left unmatched. The CDR3 nucleotides read TGTGCCAGCAGTTACTCCGCGGGGGAGTTCACAGATACGCAGTATTTT. Its translation: CASSYSAGEFTDTQYF.